A single sample is the source of the 32 T cell receptor beta chains below, sequenced in a study of blood T cells in healthy people across ages. Next came a second PCR, run for 7 to 11 cycles, which used a sample-barcoded 5' primer along with a J-beta primer mix. A single record per CDR3 protein comes from TCRdb applying MiXCR to the 5' RACE reads. The table shows fewer than 2 million distinct CDR3 sequences, with around 42% occurring only once. What was sequenced was blood. Receptors originate from a human donor in good health.

This clonotype was counted a few times. The chain combines TRBV27 with TRBJ2-5; D gene uncertain. The V gene's germline CDR1 is MNHEY and CDR2 SMNVEV (reference sequence). V was clipped by 1 base and J by 5 bases, with 17 bases between them. The length of the CDR3 is 16 residues. The CDR3 spells CASSLYPTSAAETQYF. For the CDR3, the DNA is TGTGCCAGCAGTTTATACCCCACCTCGGCGGCGGAGACCCAGTACTTC.

The rearrangement links TRBV7-2 to TRBJ1-1; D is perhaps TRBD1 (6 bases). Trimming left V 4 bases short and J 6 bases short, with 21 bases between. The CDR3 totals 16 residues. The V gene's germline CDR1 is SGHTA and CDR2 FQGNSA. In nucleotides, the CDR3 is TGTGCCAGCAGCTCCCGTAGGACAGACGCCAAGGCTGAAGCTTTCTTT. Translating gives CASSSRRTDAKAEAFF.

In DNA form, the CDR3 reads TGTGCCAGCAGCGCCCAACCGGGGGGCTCCGCTAACATTCAGTACTTC. Translated: CASSAQPGGSANIQYF. The J gene is TRBJ2-7, the V gene TRBV7-2; possibly TRBD2 for D (7 bases). The end of the DNA is better explained by TRBJ2-4, so the J call may be wrong. Germline lookup yields CDR1 SGHTA and CDR2 FQGNSA. The CDR3 totals 16 residues.

This clonotype occurred a few times. The chain carries TRBV2 and TRBJ2-7; tentative D call: TRBD1 (5 bases). CDR1 is SNHLY, CDR2 FYNNEI, per germline. This CDR3 region has 16 residues. V was pared by 3 bases and J by 1 base, with 16 bases between. CDR3 DNA sequence: TGTGCCAGCAGTGAGGTCTTGGGGCCACAATCCTACGAGCAGTACTTC. Its translation: CASSEVLGPQSYEQYF.

The chain employs TRBV27 and TRBJ1-5; D is possibly TRBD1 (5 bases). Germline V lookup: CDR1 MNHEY, CDR2 SMNVEV (reference sequence). Trimming took off 7 bases at V and 7 bases at J, with 17 bases between the two ends. The CDR3 is 14 residues long. Here the CDR3 reads CASTTGIGGQPQHF. For the CDR3, the DNA is TGTGCCAGCACCACAGGAATAGGTGGGCAGCCCCAGCATTTT.

This sequence joins TRBV6-6 and TRBJ1-5; D gene ambiguous. This CDR3 region has 14 residues. V lost 8 bases, J lost 7 bases, and 18 bases lay in between. CDR1 and CDR2 (germline): MNHNY, SVGAGI (reference sequence). The CDR3 region is CASRDGRASQPQHF. The CDR3, as DNA: TGTGCCAGCCGCGATGGAAGGGCATCCCAGCCCCAGCATTTT.

The CDR3 nucleotides are TGTGCCAGCAGCTCATGGCGGGGGGGCCGGCGACCTGAGCAGTTCTTC. The encoded protein is CASSSWRGGRRPEQFF. The chain uses TRBV11-2 and TRBJ2-1; 9 bases align to TRBD2. The CDR3 length is 16 residues. V shed 4 bases and J 9 bases; nucleotides not matched to a gene: 13. The germline V gene encodes CDR1 SGHAT and CDR2 FQNNGV.

The table lists this clonotype with a few counts. The chain uses TRBV20-1 and TRBJ1-6; possible D gene TRBD1, 6 bases. V was trimmed by 3 bases and J by 7 bases, leaving 16 bases between them. CDR1 is DFQATT and CDR2 is SNEGSKA in the germline V gene (reference sequence). This CDR3 has 15 residues. The CDR3 loop is CSARGSGAENSPLHF. CDR3 coding DNA: TGCAGTGCTAGGGGATCGGGGGCGGAAAATTCACCCCTCCACTTT.

The chain uses TRBV5-1 and TRBJ1-2; tentatively, D is TRBD1 (6 bases). The V end lost 4 bases, the J end lost 2 bases, and 18 bases lay between the germline ends. CDR1 is SGHRS and CDR2 is YFSETQ in the germline V gene. The CDR3 sequence is 16 residues long. The CDR3 sequence: CASSLDNPGANYGYTF. In nucleotides, the CDR3 is TGCGCCAGCAGCCTTGACAATCCGGGGGCAAACTATGGCTACACCTTC.

This chain links TRBV20-1 with TRBJ1-2; 11 bases fit TRBD1. This CDR3 spans 17 amino acids. V shed 5 bases and J 4 bases; nucleotides not matched to a gene: 15. CDR1 and CDR2 from the germline V gene are DFQATT and SNEGSKA (reference sequence). This CDR3 reads CSAQTGTGGKIPYGYTF. CDR3 nucleotide sequence: TGCAGTGCTCAGACGGGGACAGGGGGGAAGATTCCCTATGGCTACACCTTC.

This clonotype was counted a few times. The chain carries TRBV9 and TRBJ2-2, with D perhaps matching TRBD1 (5 bases). The germline CDR1 and CDR2 sequences are SGDLS and YYNGEE. V was trimmed by 3 bases and J by 1 base, leaving 10 bases between them. This CDR3 has 15 amino acids. The DNA for the CDR3 is TGTGCCAGCAGCGGGGGCTCAGGGAACACCGGGGAGCTGTTTTTT. This codes for CASSGGSGNTGELFF.

The chain links TRBV11-2 to TRBJ1-6; D is uncertain. In germline, CDR1 is SGHAT, CDR2 FQNNGV. The length of the CDR3 is 13 residues. V lost 0 bases, J lost 11 bases, and 8 bases lay in between. CDR3 region: CASSLERVPPLHF. The DNA for the CDR3 is TGTGCCAGCAGCTTAGAAAGGGTGCCACCCCTCCACTTT.

The chain employs TRBV10-3 and TRBJ1-3; D not certain. CDR1 and CDR2 (germline): ENHRY, SYGVKD. The CDR3 is 11 residues long. V was cut by 0 bases and J by 8 bases, with 2 bases left in between. The CDR3 sequence is CAISESDTIYF. The CDR3 DNA reads TGTGCCATCAGTGAGTCAGACACCATATATTTT.

The chain joins TRBV20-1 to TRBJ2-6, with D possibly being TRBD1 (5 bases). CDR1 DFQATT and CDR2 SNEGSKA come from the germline V gene (reference sequence). This CDR3 is built from 15 residues. The germline V and J ends were trimmed by 2 bases and 4 bases, with 12 bases remaining between them. The CDR3 is CSARSSRAGANVLTF. The CDR3 DNA follows: TGCAGTGCTAGATCGAGCAGGGCAGGGGCCAACGTCCTGACTTTC.

In its sample, this clonotype was seen many times. The genes are TRBV29-1 and TRBJ2-1; D is undetermined. Between the trimmed V and J ends, which lost 3 bases and 2 bases, there was a span of 11 bases. The CDR3 consists of 14 residues. Germline CDR1 reads SQVTM; CDR2 reads ANQGSEA. This chain's CDR3 is CSVDPTAAYNEQFF. The CDR3 DNA follows: TGCAGCGTTGATCCAACTGCCGCCTACAATGAGCAGTTCTTC.

V gene TRBV29-1 combines with J gene TRBJ1-6; D is undetermined. The CDR3 is 13 amino acids. Germline V gene data show CDR1 as SQVTM and CDR2 as ANQGSEA. With 4 bases removed from V and 3 bases from J, the gap between germline ends came to 7 bases. The DNA for the CDR3 is TGCAGCGTTGCTGAAAACTATAATTCACCCCTCCACTTT. It codes for CSVAENYNSPLHF.

This clonotype was detected only once. V is TRBV6-5 and J is TRBJ1-2; D uncertain. The ends were cut back, 0 bases at V and 6 bases at J, with 8 bases in the middle. This CDR3 is 13 amino acids long. CDR1 is MNHEY and CDR2 is SVGAGI in the germline V gene. As DNA, the CDR3 is TGTGCCAGCAGTTACTCGGACCGGAATGGCTACACCTTC. It codes for CASSYSDRNGYTF.

This clonotype was detected only a few times. The V call is TRBV7-9, the J call TRBJ1-4, with D hard to call. In germline, CDR1 is SEHNR, CDR2 FQNEAQ (reference sequence). The CDR3 sequence is 14 residues long. V lost 0 bases and J 6 bases, leaving 8 bases between the germline ends. Written as DNA, the CDR3 is TGTGCCAGCAGCTTAGCGCGGGCTGATGAAAAACTGTTTTTT. It is translated as CASSLARADEKLFF.

The rearrangement joins TRBV9 to TRBJ2-1; 8 bases line up with TRBD1. The CDR3 spans 17 residues. V shed 0 bases, J shed 8 bases, and the junction held 13 bases outside the gene matches. Germline values: CDR1 SGDLS, CDR2 YYNGEE. CDR3 in DNA: TGTGCCAGCAGCGTAGTCTCGGCGGGGACGACAGGGGATGAGCAGTTCTTC. Translation: CASSVVSAGTTGDEQFF.

J is TRBJ1-1 and V is TRBV3-1; perhaps TRBD1 as D (5 bases). Germline CDR1 is LGHDT and CDR2 is YNNKEL (reference sequence). V dropped 3 bases and J dropped 4 bases, with 15 bases sitting between them. The CDR3 runs to 15 residues. CDR3 DNA: TGTGCCAGCAGCCACGGGGCGGGAGCTCGCACTGAAGCTTTCTTT. Translated, it gives CASSHGAGARTEAFF.

The rearrangement joins TRBV4-2 to TRBJ1-5; D remains unclear. The ends were cut back, 0 bases at V and 1 base at J, with 13 bases in the middle. Germline CDR1 is LGHNA and CDR2 is YNFKEQ. The CDR3 is made up of 17 amino acids. In nucleotides, the CDR3 is TGTGCCAGCAGCCAAGAAAGTCTGAGGAACAGCAATCAGCCCCAGCATTTT. Translated, it gives CASSQESLRNSNQPQHF.

This clonotype was counted only a few times. The chain employs TRBV12-3 or TRBV12-4 and TRBJ2-7; 12 nucleotides align to TRBD2. This CDR3 is built from 17 residues. The junction had 7 bases not matched to a gene; V was cut back by 4 bases and J by 0 bases. DNA for the CDR3: TGTGCCAGCAGTTCGGGACTAGCGGGCGATCCCTCCTACGAGCAGTACTTC. Protein sequence: CASSSGLAGDPSYEQYF.

This clonotype has ten or more counts. This rearrangement joins TRBV7-2 to TRBJ2-7; D is unresolved. V dropped 0 bases and J dropped 4 bases, with 4 bases sitting between them. This CDR3 region has 12 residues. Germline loops: CDR1 SGHTA, CDR2 FQGNSA. CDR3 in amino acids: CASSLATYEQYF. In DNA form, the CDR3 reads TGTGCCAGCAGCTTAGCCACGTACGAGCAGTACTTC.

In this sample, this clonotype turned up a few times. The V call is TRBV7-3, the J call TRBJ2-3; TRBD2 matches at 7 bases. Germline trimming cut 4 bases from V and 1 base from J; bases unmatched to any gene: 5. In germline, CDR1 is SGHTA, CDR2 FQGTGA. The CDR3 is 15 amino acids. CDR3 sequence reads: CASSSSGSGTDTQYF. For the CDR3, the DNA is TGTGCCAGCAGCTCTAGCGGTTCAGGCACAGATACGCAGTATTTT.

For this clonotype: The junction differs from germline at one of its ends, possibly a read error. The chain combines TRBV7-3 with TRBJ2-2; possibly TRBD2 for D (5 bases). The CDR3 has 16 amino acids. The germline V gene encodes CDR1 SGHTA and CDR2 FQGTGA. The CDR3 bases are TGTGCCAGCAGCCCTCCGGGAAGAACGAACGCCGGGGTGCTGTTTTTT. Encoded protein: CASSPPGRTNAGVLFF.

This clonotype was seen at least ten times. The chain carries TRBV5-1 and TRBJ2-1, with TRBD2 as a possible D gene (5 bases). The ends were cut back, 4 bases at V and 1 base at J, with 9 bases in the middle. The CDR3 sequence is 14 residues long. Germline V gives CDR1 SGHRS, CDR2 YFSETQ. Here the CDR3 DNA reads TGCGCCAGCAGCCTCGGGGAATCCTACAATGAGCAGTTCTTC. Amino acid sequence: CASSLGESYNEQFF. Together with reference TRBV5-1 and TRBJ2-1, the CDR3 gives the full variable domain: KAGVTQTPRYLIKTRGQQVTLSCSPISGHRSVSWYQQTPGQGLQFLFEYFSETQRNKGNFPGRFSGRQFSNSRSEMNVSTLELGDSALYLCASSLGESYNEQFFGPGTRLTVL.

This clonotype was seen more than once but under ten times. The gene calls are TRBV20-1 and TRBJ2-7; D unclear. Germline V gene data show CDR1 as DFQATT and CDR2 as SNEGSKA (reference sequence). There are 13 residues in the CDR3. V was clipped by 6 bases and J by 5 bases, with 17 bases between them. The CDR3 DNA follows: TGCAGTGCCCCAGGTCTGGGCCTCGACGAGCAGTACTTC. This gives the protein CSAPGLGLDEQYF.

The J gene is TRBJ1-2, the V gene TRBV29-1; D might be TRBD1 (5 bases). CDR3 length: 11 amino acids. Trimming left V 7 bases short and J 5 bases short, with 11 bases between. CDR1 and CDR2 (germline): SQVTM, ANQGSEA. Here the CDR3 DNA reads TGCAGCGGTGGACAACGATATGGCTACACCTTC. This gives the protein CSGGQRYGYTF.

The genes are TRBV7-2 and TRBJ1-4, with a weak D call TRBD1 (6 bases). Germline V gene data show CDR1 as SGHTA and CDR2 as FQGNSA. The V end lost 6 bases, the J end lost 0 bases, and 17 bases lay between the germline ends. This CDR3 region has 17 residues. CDR3 DNA sequence: TGTGCCAGCAGTAACGCCGGGACAACCGCAACTAATGAAAAACTGTTTTTT. This sequence encodes CASSNAGTTATNEKLFF.

A few counts support this clonotype. The chain employs TRBV27 and TRBJ1-1; a weak D match, TRBD1 (6 bases). The CDR3 contains 15 residues. Germline V CDR1 and CDR2: MNHEY, SMNVEV (reference sequence). Trimming took 3 bases from V and 4 from J, leaving 15 bases between them. The CDR3 DNA sequence: TGTGCCAGCAGTTTGTATACAGGGTCGGGCACTGAAGCTTTCTTT. Its translation is CASSLYTGSGTEAFF.

V gene TRBV4-3 combines with J gene TRBJ1-2, with 8 bases matching TRBD1. The trim removed 8 bases at V and 6 bases at J, leaving 8 bases unmatched. Germline V CDR1 and CDR2: LGHNA, YSLEER. The CDR3 is made up of 13 amino acids. CDR3: CASRYLDRDGYTF. The CDR3 nucleotides read TGCGCCAGCCGCTACCTGGACAGGGATGGCTACACCTTC.

This clonotype was seen a handful of times. The rearrangement uses TRBV12-3 or TRBV12-4 and TRBJ2-1; D is unclear. The CDR3 consists of 14 residues. V was shortened by 6 bases and J by 0 bases, with 9 bases between the two germline ends. The CDR3 nucleotides are TGTGCCAGCAGGGCTCCTACCTCCTACAATGAGCAGTTCTTC. Protein product: CASRAPTSYNEQFF.